This TCR beta chain stems from a study of control samples from healthy donors and cancer patients. Trimming took 4 bases from V and 3 from J; bases not matched to a gene: 7. The CDR3 length is 15 residues. CDR1 SGHNT and CDR2 YYREEE come from the germline V gene (reference sequence). Sequencing used immunoSEQ multiplex PCR; TCRdb keeps in-frame clones, though not all of them. The table includes roughly 120,000 clones, around nine tenths detected once. The chain is built from TRBV5-4 and TRBJ2-7, with 10 bases lining up with TRBD1. The sequence was obtained from a woman aged 45-59 years in good health. Specimen: blood. The CDR3 sequence: CASSPKGTGVYEQYF. CDR3 nucleotide sequence: TGTGCCAGCAGCCCTAAAGGGACAGGGGTCTACGAGCAGTACTTC.